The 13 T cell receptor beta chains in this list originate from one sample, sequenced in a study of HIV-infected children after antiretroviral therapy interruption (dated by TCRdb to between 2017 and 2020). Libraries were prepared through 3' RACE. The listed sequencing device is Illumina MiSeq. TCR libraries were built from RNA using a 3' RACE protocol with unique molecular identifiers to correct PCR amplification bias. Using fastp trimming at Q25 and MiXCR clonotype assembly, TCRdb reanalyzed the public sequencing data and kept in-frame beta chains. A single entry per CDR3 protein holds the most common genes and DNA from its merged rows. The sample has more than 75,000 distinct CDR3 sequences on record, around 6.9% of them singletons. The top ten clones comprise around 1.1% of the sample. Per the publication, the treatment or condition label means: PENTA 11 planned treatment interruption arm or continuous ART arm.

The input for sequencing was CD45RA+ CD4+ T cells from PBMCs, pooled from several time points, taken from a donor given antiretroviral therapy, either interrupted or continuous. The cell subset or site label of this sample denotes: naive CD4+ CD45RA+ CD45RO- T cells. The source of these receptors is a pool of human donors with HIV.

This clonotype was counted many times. The DNA of the CDR3 is TGTGCCATCACGTTTGACAGCAGCACAGATACGCAGTATTTT. It specifies CAITFDSSTDTQYF. The chain carries TRBV10-3 and TRBJ2-3; tentatively, D is TRBD1 (5 bases). The V end was cut by 7 bases, the J end by 0 bases, with 11 bases between. The germline V gene encodes CDR1 ENHRY and CDR2 SYGVKD. The CDR3 has 14 amino acids.

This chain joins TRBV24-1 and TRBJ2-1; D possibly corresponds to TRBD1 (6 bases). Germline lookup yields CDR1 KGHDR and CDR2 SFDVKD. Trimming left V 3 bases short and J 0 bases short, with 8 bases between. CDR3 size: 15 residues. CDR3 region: CATSDTGNSYNEQFF. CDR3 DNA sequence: TGTGCCACCAGTGATACAGGGAACTCCTACAATGAGCAGTTCTTC.

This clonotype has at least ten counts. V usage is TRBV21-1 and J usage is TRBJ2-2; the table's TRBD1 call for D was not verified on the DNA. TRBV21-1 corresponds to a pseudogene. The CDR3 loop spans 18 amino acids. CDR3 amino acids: CASSKERAGSVGTGELFF. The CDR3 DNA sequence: TGTGCCAGCAGCAAAGAGCGCGCAGGGTCTGTTGGCACCGGGGAGCTGTTTTTT.

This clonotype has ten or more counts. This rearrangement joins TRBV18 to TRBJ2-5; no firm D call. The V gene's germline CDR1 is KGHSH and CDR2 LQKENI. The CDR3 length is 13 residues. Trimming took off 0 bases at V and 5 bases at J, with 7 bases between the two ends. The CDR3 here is CASSPPTVETQYF. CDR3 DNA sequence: TGTGCCAGCTCACCACCCACCGTGGAGACCCAGTACTTC.

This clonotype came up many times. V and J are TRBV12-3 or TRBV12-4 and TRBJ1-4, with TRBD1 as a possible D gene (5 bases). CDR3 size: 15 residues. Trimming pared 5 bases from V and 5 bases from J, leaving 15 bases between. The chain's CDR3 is CASSPLQGQNEKLFF. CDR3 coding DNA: TGTGCCAGCAGTCCGCTCCAGGGTCAAAATGAAAAACTGTTTTTT.

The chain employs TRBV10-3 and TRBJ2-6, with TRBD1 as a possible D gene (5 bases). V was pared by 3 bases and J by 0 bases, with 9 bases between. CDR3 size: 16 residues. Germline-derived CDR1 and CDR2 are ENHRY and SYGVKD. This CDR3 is CAISDDGHSGANVLTF. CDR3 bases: TGTGCCATCAGTGATGACGGACACTCTGGGGCCAACGTCCTGACTTTC.

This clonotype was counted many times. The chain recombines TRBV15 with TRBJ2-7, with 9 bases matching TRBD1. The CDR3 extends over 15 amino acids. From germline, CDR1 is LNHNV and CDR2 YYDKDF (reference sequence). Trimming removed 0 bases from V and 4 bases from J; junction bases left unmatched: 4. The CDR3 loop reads CATSRDPGQGYEQYF. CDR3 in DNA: TGTGCCACCAGCAGAGACCCGGGACAGGGTTACGAGCAGTACTTC.

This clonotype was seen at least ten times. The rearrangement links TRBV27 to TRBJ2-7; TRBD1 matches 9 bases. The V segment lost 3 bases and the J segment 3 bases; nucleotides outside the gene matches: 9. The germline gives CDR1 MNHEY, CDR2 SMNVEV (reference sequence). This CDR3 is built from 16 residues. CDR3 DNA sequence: TGTGCCAGCAGTTTGCAATCGGGACAGGGTCTCTACGAGCAGTACTTC. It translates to CASSLQSGQGLYEQYF.

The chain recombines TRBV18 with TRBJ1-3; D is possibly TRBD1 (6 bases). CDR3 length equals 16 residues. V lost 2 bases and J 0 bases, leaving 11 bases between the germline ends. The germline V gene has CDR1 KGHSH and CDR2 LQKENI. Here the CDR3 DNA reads TGTGCCAGCTCACCAACAGGGACCTACTCTGGAAACACCATATATTTT. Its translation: CASSPTGTYSGNTIYF.

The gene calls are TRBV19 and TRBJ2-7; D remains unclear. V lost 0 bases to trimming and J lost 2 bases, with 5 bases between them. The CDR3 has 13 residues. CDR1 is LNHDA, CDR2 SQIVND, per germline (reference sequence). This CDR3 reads CASSIEETYEQYF. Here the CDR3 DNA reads TGTGCCAGTAGTATAGAGGAGACCTACGAGCAGTACTTC.

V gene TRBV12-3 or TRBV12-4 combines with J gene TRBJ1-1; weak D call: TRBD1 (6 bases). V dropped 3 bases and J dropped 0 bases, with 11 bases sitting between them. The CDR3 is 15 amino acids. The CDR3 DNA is TGTGCCAGCAGTTTTCAGGGGAAAGTGAACACTGAAGCTTTCTTT. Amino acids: CASSFQGKVNTEAFF.

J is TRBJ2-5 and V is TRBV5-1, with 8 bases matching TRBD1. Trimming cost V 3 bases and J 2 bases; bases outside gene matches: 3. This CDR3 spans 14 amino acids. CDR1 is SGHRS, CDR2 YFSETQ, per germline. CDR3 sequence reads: CASSSTGVQETQYF. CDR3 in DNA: TGCGCCAGCAGCTCGACAGGGGTACAAGAGACCCAGTACTTC.

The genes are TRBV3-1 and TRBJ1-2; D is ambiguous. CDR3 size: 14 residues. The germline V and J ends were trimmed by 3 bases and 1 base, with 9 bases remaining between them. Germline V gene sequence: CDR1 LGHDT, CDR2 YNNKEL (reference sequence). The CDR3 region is CASSQSQRNYGYTF. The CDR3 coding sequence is TGTGCCAGCAGCCAGTCACAGCGTAACTATGGCTACACCTTC.